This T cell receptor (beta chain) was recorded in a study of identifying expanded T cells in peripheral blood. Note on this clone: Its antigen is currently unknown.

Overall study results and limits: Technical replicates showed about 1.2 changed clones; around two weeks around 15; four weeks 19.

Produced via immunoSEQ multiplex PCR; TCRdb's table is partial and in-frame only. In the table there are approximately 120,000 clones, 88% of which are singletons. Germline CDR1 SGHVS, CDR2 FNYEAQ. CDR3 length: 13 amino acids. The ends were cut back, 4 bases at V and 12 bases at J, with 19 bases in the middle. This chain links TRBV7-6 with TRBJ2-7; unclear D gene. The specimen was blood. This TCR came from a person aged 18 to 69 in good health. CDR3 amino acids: CASSSSLIQRMYF. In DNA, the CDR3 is TGTGCCAGCAGCTCCTCGTTAATACAACGTATGTACTTC. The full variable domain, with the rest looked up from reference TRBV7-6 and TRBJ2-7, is GAGVSQSPRYKVTKRGQDVALRCDPISGHVSLYWYRQALGQGPEFLTYFNYEAQQDKSGLPNDRFSAERPEGSISTLTIQRTEQRDSAMYRCASSSSLIQRMYFGPGTRLTVT.